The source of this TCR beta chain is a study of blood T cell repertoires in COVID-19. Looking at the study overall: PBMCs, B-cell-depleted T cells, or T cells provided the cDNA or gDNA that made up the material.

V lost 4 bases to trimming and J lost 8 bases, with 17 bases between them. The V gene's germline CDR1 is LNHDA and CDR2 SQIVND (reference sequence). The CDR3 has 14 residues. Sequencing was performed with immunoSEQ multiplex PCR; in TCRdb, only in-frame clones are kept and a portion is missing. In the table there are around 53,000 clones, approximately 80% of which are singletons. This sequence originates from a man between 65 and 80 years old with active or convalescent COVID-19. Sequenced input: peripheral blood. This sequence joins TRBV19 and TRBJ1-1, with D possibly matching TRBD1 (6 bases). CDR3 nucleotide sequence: TGTGCCAGTAGTAACGACAGGAGAGGAACCGAAGCTTTCTTT. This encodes CASSNDRRGTEAFF. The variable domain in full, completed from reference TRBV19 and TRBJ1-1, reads DGGITQSPKYLFRKEGQNVTLSCEQNLNHDAMYWYRQDPGQGLRLIYYSQIVNDFQKGDIAEGYSVSREKKESFPLTVTSAQKNPTAFYLCASSNDRRGTEAFFGQGTRLTVV.